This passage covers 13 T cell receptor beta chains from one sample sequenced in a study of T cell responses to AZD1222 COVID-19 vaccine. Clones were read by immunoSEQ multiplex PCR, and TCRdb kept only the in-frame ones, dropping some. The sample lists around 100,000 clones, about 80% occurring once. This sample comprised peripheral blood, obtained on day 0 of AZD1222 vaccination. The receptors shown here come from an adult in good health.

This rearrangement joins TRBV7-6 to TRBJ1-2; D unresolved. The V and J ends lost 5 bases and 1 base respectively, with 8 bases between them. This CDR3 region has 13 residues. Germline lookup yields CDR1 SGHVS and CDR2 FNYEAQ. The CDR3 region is CASSPSSNYGYTF. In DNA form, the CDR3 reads TGTGCCAGCAGCCCGTCAAGTAACTATGGCTACACCTTC.

The CDR3 nucleotides read TGTGCCAGCAGTTTAGCGGGGGACACTGAAGCTTTCTTT. Translated: CASSLAGDTEAFF. The chain has TRBV28 and TRBJ1-1; possibly TRBD1 for D (5 bases). CDR1 and CDR2 (germline): MDHEN, SYDVKM. This CDR3 comprises 13 residues. V was pared by 2 bases and J by 3 bases, with 7 bases between.

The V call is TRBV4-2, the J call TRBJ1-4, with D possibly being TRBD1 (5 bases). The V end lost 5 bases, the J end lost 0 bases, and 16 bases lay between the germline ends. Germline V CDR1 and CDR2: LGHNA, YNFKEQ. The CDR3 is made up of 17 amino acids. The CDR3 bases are TGTGCCAGCAGCGAAGGTATGCAGGGAGCAACTAATGAAAAACTGTTTTTT. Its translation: CASSEGMQGATNEKLFF.

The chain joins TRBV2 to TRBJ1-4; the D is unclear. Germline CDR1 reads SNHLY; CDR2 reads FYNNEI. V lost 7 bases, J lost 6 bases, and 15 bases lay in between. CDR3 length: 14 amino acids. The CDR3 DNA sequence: TGTGCCAGCACGGAGTGGCGCGGGGATGAAAAACTGTTTTTT. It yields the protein CASTEWRGDEKLFF.

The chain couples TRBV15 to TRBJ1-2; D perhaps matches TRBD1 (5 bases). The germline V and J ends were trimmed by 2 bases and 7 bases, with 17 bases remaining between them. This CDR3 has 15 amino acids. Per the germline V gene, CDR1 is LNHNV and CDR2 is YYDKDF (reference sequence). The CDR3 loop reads CATSRQQVALGGYTF. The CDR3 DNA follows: TGTGCCACCAGCAGACAACAGGTAGCCCTTGGTGGCTACACCTTC.

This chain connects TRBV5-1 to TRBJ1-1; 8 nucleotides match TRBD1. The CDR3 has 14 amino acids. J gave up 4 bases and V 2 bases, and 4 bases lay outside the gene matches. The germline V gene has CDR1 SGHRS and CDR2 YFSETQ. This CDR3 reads CASSFRTGITEAFF. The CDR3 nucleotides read TGCGCCAGCAGCTTCCGGACAGGGATCACTGAAGCTTTCTTT.

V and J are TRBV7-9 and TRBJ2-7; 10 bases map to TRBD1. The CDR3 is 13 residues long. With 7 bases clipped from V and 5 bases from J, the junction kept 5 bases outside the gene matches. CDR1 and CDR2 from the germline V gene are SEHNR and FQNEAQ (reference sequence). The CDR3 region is CASNPGQGNEQYF. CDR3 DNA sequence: TGTGCCAGCAACCCGGGACAGGGGAACGAGCAGTACTTC.

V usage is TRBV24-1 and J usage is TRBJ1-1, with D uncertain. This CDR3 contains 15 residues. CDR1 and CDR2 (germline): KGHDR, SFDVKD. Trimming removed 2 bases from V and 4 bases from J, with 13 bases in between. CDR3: CATSDSSRMGTEAFF. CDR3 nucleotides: TGTGCCACCAGTGATTCTTCCCGGATGGGCACTGAAGCTTTCTTT.

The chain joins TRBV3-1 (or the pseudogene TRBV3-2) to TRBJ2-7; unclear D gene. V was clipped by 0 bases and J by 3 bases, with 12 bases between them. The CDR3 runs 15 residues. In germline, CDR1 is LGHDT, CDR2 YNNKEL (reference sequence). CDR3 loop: CASSQDRVRSYEQYF. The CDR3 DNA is TGTGCCAGCAGCCAAGATCGGGTCAGGAGCTACGAGCAGTACTTC.

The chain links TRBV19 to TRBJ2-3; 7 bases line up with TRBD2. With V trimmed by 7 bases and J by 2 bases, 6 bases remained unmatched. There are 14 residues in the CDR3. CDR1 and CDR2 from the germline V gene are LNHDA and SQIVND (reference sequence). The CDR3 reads CASTSGTYTDTQYF. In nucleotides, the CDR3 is TGTGCCAGTACCAGCGGGACCTACACAGATACGCAGTATTTT.

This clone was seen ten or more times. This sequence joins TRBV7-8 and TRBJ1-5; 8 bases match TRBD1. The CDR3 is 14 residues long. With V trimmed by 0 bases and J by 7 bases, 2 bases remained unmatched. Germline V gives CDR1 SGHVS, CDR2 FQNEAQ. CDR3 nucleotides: TGTGCCAGCAGCTTAGCGACAGGGGAGCAGCCCCAGCATTTT. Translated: CASSLATGEQPQHF.

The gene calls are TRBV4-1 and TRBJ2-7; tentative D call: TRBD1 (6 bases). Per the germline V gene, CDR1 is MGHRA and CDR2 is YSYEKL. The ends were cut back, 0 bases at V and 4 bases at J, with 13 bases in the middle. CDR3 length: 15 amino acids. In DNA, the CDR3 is TGCGCCAGCAGCCAAGATCAAGGCAGGGGATACGAGCAGTACTTC. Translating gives CASSQDQGRGYEQYF.

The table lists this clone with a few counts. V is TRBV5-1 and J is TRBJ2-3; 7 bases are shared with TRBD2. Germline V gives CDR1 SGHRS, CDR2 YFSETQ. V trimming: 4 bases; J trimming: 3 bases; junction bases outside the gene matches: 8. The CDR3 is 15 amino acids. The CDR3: CASSTGLGITDTQYF. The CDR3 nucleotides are TGCGCCAGCAGCACCGGACTAGGTATAACAGATACGCAGTATTTT.